This is a list of T cell receptor beta chains from one sample in a study of T cell responses to AZD1222 COVID-19 vaccine. Here immunoSEQ multiplex PCR was the method, and the copy in TCRdb shows in-frame clones only, minus some. The repertoire holds nearly 200,000 clones, 93% seen once, with roughly 1% in the top ten. Sequencing used peripheral blood, obtained 28 days after the second AZD1222 dose. The receptors originated from an adult who received the AZD1222 COVID-19 vaccine. Both conserved end residues are part of each CDR3.

v_gene	j_gene	CDR3aa
TRBV18	TRBJ1-1	CASSPPMGSAAFF
TRBV3-1/TRBV3-2	TRBJ1-1	CASSQGRGGGMNTEAFF
TRBV7-2	TRBJ1-3	CASSGGWSSGNTIYF
TRBV11-2	TRBJ1-1	CASSLSQLNTEAFF
TRBV3-1/TRBV3-2	TRBJ1-2	CASSQGGAGAGYTF
TRBV11-2	TRBJ1-1	CASSLGGGAAFF
TRBV9	TRBJ1-1	CASSFKRERGDTEAFF
TRBV5-4	TRBJ2-5	CASSGMTSGDGKTQYF
TRBV18	TRBJ1-3	CASSPQGRFSGNTIYF
TRBV3-1/TRBV3-2	TRBJ2-7	CASSPDGVYEQYF
TRBV2	TRBJ1-1	CASSPTDMNTEAFF
TRBV7-2	TRBJ2-1	CASSFHATSGGGSYNEQFF
TRBV7-3	TRBJ1-5	CASSLSFLWLFRGQGMGQPQHF
TRBV5-4	TRBJ1-1	CASSLDGLSNTEAFF
TRBV2	TRBJ2-3	CASSVSGGRDTQYF